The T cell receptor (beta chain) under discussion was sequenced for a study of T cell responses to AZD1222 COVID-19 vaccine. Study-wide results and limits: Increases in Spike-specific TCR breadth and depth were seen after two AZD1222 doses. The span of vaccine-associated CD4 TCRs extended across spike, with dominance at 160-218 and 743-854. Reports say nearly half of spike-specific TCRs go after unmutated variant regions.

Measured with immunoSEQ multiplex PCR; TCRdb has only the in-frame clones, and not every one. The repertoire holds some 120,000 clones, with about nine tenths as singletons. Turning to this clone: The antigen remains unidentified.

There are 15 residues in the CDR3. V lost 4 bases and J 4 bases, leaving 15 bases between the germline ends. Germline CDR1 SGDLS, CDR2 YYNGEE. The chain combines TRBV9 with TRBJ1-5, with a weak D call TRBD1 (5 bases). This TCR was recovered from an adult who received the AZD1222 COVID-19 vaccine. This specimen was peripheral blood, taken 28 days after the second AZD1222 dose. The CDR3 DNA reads TGTGCCAGCAGCCCCGGGACTATGGGGAATCAGCCCCAGCATTTT. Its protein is CASSPGTMGNQPQHF.